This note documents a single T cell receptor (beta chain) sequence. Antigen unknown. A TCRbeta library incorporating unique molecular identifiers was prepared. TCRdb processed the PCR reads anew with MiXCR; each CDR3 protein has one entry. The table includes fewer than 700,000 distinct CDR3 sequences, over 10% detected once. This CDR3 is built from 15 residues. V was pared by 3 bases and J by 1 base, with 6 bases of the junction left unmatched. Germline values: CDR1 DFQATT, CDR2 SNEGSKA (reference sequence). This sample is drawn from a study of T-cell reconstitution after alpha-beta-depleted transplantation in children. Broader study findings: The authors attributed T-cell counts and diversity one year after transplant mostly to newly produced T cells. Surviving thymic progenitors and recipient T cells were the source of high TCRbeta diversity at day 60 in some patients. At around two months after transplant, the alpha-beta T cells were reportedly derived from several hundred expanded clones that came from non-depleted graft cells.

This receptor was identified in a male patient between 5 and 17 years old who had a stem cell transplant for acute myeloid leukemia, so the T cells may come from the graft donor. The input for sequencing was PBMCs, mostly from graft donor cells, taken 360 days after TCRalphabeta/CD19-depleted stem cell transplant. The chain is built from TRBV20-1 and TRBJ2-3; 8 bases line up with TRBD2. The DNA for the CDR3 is TGCAGTGCTAGGGGAAACGGGGGGGGCACAGATACGCAGTATTTT. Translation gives CSARGNGGGTDTQYF.